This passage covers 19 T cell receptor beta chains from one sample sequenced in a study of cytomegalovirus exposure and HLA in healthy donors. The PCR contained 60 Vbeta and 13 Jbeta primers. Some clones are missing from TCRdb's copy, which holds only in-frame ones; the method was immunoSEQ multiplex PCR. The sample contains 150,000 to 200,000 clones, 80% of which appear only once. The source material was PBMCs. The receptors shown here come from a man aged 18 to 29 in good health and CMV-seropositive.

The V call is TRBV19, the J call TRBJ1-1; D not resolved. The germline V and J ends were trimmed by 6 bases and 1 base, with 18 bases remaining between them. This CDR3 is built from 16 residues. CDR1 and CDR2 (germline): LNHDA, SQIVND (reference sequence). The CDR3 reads CASSLLATTRNTEAFF. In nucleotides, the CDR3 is TGTGCCAGTAGCCTTTTGGCAACAACTAGGAACACTGAAGCTTTCTTT. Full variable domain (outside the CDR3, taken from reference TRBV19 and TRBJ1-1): DGGITQSPKYLFRKEGQNVTLSCEQNLNHDAMYWYRQDPGQGLRLIYYSQIVNDFQKGDIAEGYSVSREKKESFPLTVTSAQKNPTAFYLCASSLLATTRNTEAFFGQGTRLTVV.

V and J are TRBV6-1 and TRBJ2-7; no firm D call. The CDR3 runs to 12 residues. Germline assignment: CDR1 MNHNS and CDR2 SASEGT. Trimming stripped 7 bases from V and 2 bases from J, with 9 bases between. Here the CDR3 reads CASIATTYEQYF. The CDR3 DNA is TGTGCCAGCATTGCGACAACCTACGAGCAGTACTTC.

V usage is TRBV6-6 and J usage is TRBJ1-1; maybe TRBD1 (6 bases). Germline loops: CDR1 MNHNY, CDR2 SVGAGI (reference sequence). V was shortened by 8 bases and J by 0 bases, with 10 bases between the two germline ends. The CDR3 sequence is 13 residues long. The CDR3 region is CASQGKMNTEAFF. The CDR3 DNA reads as TGTGCCAGCCAGGGGAAAATGAACACTGAAGCTTTCTTT.

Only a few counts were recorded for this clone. Here the CDR3 reads CASFPGTANGYTF. CDR3 nucleotides: TGTGCCAGCTTCCCCGGGACAGCCAATGGCTACACCTTC. The chain joins TRBV28 to TRBJ1-2, with TRBD1 matching 7 bases. This CDR3 spans 13 amino acids. J lost 6 bases, V lost 8 bases, and 9 bases had no gene match. Germline V gene sequence: CDR1 MDHEN, CDR2 SYDVKM.

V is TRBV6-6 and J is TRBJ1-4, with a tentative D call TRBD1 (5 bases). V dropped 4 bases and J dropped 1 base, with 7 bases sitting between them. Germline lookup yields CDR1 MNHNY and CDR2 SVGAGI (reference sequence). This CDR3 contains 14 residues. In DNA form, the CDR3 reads TGTGCCAGCAGTTGGGGGGGAACTAATGAAAAACTGTTTTTT. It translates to CASSWGGTNEKLFF.

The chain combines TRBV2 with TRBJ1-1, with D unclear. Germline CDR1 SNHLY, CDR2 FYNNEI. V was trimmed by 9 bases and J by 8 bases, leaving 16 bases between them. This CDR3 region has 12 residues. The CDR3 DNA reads TGTGCCAGGTGGACGGGGAACCTCGAAGCTTTCTTT. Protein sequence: CARWTGNLEAFF.

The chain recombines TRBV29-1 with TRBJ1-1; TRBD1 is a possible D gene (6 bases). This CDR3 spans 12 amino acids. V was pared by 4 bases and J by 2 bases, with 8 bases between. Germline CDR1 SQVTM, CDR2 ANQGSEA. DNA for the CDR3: TGCAGCGTTGTGGACAGTAACACTGAAGCTTTCTTT. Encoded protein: CSVVDSNTEAFF. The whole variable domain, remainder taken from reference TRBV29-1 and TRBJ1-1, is SAVISQKPSRDICQRGTSLTIQCQVDSQVTMMFWYRQQPGQSLTLIATANQGSEATYESGFVIDKFPISRPNLTFSTLTVSNMSPEDSSIYLCSVVDSNTEAFFGQGTRLTVV.

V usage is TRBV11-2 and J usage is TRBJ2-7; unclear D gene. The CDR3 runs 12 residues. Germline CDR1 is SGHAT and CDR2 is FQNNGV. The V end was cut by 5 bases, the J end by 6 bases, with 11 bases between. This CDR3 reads CASSHPIGEQYF. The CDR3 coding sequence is TGTGCCAGCAGCCACCCCATCGGCGAGCAGTACTTC.

DNA for the CDR3: TGTGCCAGCAGCCCCGGCGCAGGGGCTATTCAGCCCCAGCATTTT. It specifies CASSPGAGAIQPQHF. V gene TRBV5-6 combines with J gene TRBJ1-5; the D gene is possibly TRBD1 (6 bases). From germline, CDR1 is SGHDT and CDR2 YYEEEE. Trimming removed 4 bases at V and 6 bases at J, with 17 bases between. The CDR3 totals 15 residues.

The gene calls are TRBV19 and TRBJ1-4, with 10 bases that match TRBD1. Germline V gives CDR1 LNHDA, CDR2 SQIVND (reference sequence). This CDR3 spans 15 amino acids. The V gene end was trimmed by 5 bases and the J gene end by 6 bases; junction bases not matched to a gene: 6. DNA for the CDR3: TGTGCCAGTAGTTCTCCCGGGACAGGGGATGAAAAACTGTTTTTT. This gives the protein CASSSPGTGDEKLFF.

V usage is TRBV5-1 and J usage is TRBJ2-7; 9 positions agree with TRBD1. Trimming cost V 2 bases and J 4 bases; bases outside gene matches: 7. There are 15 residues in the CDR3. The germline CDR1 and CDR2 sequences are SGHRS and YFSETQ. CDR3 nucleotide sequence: TGCGCCAGCAGCTTCGGGACAGGGCTAAATTACGAGCAGTACTTC. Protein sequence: CASSFGTGLNYEQYF.

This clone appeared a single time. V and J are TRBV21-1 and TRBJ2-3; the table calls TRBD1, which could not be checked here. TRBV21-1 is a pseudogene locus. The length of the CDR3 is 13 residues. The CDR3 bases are TGTGCCAGCGCCGGTACAGGAACAGATACGCAGTATTTT. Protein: CASAGTGTDTQYF.

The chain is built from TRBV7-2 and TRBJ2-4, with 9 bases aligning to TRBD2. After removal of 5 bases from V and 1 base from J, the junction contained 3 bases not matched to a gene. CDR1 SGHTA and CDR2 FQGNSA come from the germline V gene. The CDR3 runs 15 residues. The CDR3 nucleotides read TGTGCCAGCAGCCGCAGCGGGAGGGCCAAAAACATTCAGTACTTC. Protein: CASSRSGRAKNIQYF.

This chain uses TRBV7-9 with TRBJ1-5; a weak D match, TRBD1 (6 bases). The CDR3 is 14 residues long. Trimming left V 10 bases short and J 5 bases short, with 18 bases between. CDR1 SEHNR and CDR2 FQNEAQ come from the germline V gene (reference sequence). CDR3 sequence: CATLPYRVDQPQHF. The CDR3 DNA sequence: TGTGCCACCCTACCCTACAGGGTCGATCAGCCCCAGCATTTT. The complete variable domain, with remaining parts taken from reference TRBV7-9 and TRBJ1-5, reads DTGVSQNPRHKITKRGQNVTFRCDPISEHNRLYWYRQTLGQGPEFLTYFQNEAQLEKSRLLSDRFSAERPKGSFSTLEIQRTEQGDSAMYLCATLPYRVDQPQHFGDGTRLSIL.

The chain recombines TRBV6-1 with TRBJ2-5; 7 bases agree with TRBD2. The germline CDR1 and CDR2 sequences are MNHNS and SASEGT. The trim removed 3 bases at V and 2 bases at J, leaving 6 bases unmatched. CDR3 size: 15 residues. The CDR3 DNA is TGTGCCAGCAGTGATGGCCCAGCGGGGCAAGAGACCCAGTACTTC. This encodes CASSDGPAGQETQYF.

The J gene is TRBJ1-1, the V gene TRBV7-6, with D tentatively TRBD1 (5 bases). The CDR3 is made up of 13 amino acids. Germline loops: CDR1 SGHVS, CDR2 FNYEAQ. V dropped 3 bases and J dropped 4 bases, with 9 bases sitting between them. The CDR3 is CASSLGGATEAFF. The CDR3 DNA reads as TGTGCCAGCAGCTTGGGCGGGGCCACTGAAGCTTTCTTT. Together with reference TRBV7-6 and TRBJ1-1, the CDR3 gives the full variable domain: GAGVSQSPRYKVTKRGQDVALRCDPISGHVSLYWYRQALGQGPEFLTYFNYEAQQDKSGLPNDRFSAERPEGSISTLTIQRTEQRDSAMYRCASSLGGATEAFFGQGTRLTVV.

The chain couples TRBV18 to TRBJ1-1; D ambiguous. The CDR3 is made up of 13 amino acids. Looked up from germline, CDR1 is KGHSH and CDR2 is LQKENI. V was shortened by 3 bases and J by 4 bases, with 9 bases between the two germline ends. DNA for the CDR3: TGTGCCAGCTCACCTCCGTTGGCCACTGAAGCTTTCTTT. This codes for CASSPPLATEAFF.

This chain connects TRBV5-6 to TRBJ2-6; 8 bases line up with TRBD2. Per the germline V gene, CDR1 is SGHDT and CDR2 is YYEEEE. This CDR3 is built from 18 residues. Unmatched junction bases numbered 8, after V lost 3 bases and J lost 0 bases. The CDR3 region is CASSYGSGGLSGANVLTF. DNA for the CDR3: TGTGCCAGCAGCTATGGATCGGGGGGGCTCTCTGGGGCCAACGTCCTGACTTTC.

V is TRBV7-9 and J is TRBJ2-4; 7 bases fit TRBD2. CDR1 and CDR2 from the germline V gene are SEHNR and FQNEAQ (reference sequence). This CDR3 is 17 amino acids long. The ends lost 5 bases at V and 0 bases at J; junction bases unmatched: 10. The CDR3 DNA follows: TGTGCCAGCAGCCCACGAAAGGGAGGGACAGCCAAAAACATTCAGTACTTC. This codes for CASSPRKGGTAKNIQYF.